This TCR beta chain stems from a study of response to subunit inactivated influenza vaccine. Study observations and caveats: Authors suggested that a seasonal influenza vaccination recruits few new T cells each time.

The CDR3 loop spans 16 amino acids. Germline V lookup: CDR1 SGHVS, CDR2 FQNEAQ. Trimming shortened V by 1 base and J by 2 bases, and 15 bases separated the two germline ends. In TCRdb, the RT-PCR reads were re-called with MiXCR into one record per CDR3 protein. The sample records about 480,000 distinct CDR3 sequences, 10% to 15% being singletons. This clonotype was detected a few times. Its specificity is not known. The source material was PBMCs from blood, sampled about 40 days after vaccination. This chain joins TRBV7-8 and TRBJ2-7; tentative D call: TRBD2 (6 bases). The source is a man between 45 and 60 years old who received an inactivated influenza vaccine. The CDR3: CASSLGGVTLTYEQYF. The CDR3 coding sequence is TGTGCCAGCAGCTTAGGGGGGGTCACGCTTACCTACGAGCAGTACTTC.